This T cell receptor beta chain is from a study of shared clonotypes between healthy human individuals. Deep was the level used in running the assay. Amplification in unsorted PBMC replicate PCRs started from approximately 300 ng DNA, which equals tens of thousands of T cell genomes. In the authors' methods: There were no quality scores in the junction-only immunoSEQ sequences, so filtering differed. Assay: immunoSEQ multiplex PCR; the TCRdb copy retains only in-frame clones and omits some. The D gene and trimming were derived from the DNA, and the V and J assignments and clone size from that table. The table includes around 440,000 clones, approximately 71% detected once. With V trimmed by 4 bases and J by 1 base, 2 bases remained unmatched. The CDR3 has 15 amino acids. Germline loops: CDR1 SNHLY, CDR2 FYNNEI. This clone was recorded many times.

The sequence derives from a middle-aged woman in good health. Some clones in this sample may be carry-over from other donors' samples. Sequencing input: PBMCs. The rearrangement joins TRBV2 to TRBJ1-5, with TRBD1 matching 9 bases. The CDR3 protein is CASSGDRDSNQPQHF. The CDR3 nucleotides are TGTGCCAGCAGTGGGGACAGGGACAGCAATCAGCCCCAGCATTTT. The whole variable domain, remainder taken from reference TRBV2 and TRBJ1-5, is EPEVTQTPSHQVTQMGQEVILRCVPISNHLYFYWYRQILGQKVEFLVSFYNNEISEKSEIFDDQFSVERPDGSNFTLKIRSTKLEDSAMYFCASSGDRDSNQPQHFGDGTRLSIL.